This TCR beta chain was identified during a study of control samples from healthy donors and cancer patients. The assay was immunoSEQ multiplex PCR, and TCRdb's table has in-frame clones only and misses some. The sample lists 110,000 or so clones, roughly 91% occurring once. Trimming cost V 2 bases and J 0 bases, with 12 bases left between them. CDR1 and CDR2 from the germline V gene are SGHVS and FQNEAQ. The CDR3 extends over 16 amino acids. The chain uses TRBV7-8 and TRBJ2-3; D gene ambiguous. This receptor was taken from a woman aged 50 to 60 in good health. Source material: blood. CDR3 nucleotide sequence: TGTGCCAGCAGCTTATTTACCCCCTCTAGCACAGATACGCAGTATTTT. It codes for CASSLFTPSSTDTQYF.